Given below is one T cell receptor beta chain in context. Its antigen is currently unknown. The sample comes from a study of post-analysis software for immune sequencing data. Turning to the study itself: Disease trajectories encompassed relapsing-remitting, secondary progressive and progressive-relapsing multiple sclerosis.

V was clipped by 0 bases and J by 8 bases, with 12 bases between them. The CDR3 extends over 14 amino acids. Germline values: CDR1 SGHRS, CDR2 YFSETQ. Study-wide results and caveats: TRBV5-6, TRBV5-1 and TRBV20-1 were among five TRBV segments more frequent in patients than controls.

cDNA libraries of TCR beta carried unique molecular identifiers. T cells numbering about 0.9 to 11 million yielded roughly 0.5 million cDNA molecules. Each CDR3 protein gets one entry after TCRdb re-called the PCR reads with MiXCR. The repertoire holds a few hundred thousand distinct CDR3 sequences, less than 40% seen once, with approximately 6% in the top ten. The receptor's source is a girl aged 2 to 17 with multiple sclerosis. The genes are TRBV5-1 and TRBJ1-5, with D unresolved. Sequenced input: blood. Here the CDR3 reads CASSLEPLSKPQHF. The CDR3, as DNA: TGCGCCAGCAGCTTGGAACCCCTGTCAAAGCCCCAGCATTTT.